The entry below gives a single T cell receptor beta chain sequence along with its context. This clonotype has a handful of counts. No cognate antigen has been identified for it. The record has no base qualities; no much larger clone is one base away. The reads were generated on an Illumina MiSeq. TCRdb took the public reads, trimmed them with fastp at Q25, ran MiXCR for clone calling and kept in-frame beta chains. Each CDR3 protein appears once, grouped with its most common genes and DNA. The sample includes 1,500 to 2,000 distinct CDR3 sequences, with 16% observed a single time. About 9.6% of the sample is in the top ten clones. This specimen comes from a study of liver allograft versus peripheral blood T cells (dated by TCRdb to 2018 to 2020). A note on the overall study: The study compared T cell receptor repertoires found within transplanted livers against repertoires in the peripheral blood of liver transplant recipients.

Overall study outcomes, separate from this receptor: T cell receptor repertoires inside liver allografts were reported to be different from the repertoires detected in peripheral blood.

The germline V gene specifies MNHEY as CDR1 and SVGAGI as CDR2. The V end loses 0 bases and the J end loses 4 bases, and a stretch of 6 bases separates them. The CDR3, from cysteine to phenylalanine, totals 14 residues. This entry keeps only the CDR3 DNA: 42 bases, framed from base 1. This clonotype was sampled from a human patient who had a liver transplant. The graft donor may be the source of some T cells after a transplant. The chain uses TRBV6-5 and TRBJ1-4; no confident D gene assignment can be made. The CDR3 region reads CASSYSRVNEKLFF. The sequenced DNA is TGTGCCAGCAGTTACTCGAGGGTTAATGAAAAACTGTTTTTT.